This TCR beta chain comes out of a study of T cells in Graves' hyperthyroidism and ophthalmopathy. Study observations and caveats: Blood also held most thyroid clonotypes expanded beyond 0.001.

The table lists this clonotype with a few counts. Its matching antigen is unknown. Aged 18 to 65, the patients had hyperthyroidism that was newly diagnosed and had lasted under 2 months. Researchers took RNA transcripts and amplified the TCR beta CDR3 regions from them. Using the HTBI primer set, a first-round RT-PCR was run on the TCR CDR3. TCRdb itself ran the multiplex PCR reads through MiXCR, one entry per CDR3 protein. The sample lists about 210,000 distinct CDR3 sequences; under 20% were seen once. The CDR3 length is 16 residues. Germline CDR1 reads SGHTA; CDR2 reads FQGNSA. Trimming at V came to 5 bases and at J to 9 bases, leaving 12 bases not matched to a gene.

The J gene is TRBJ2-7, the V gene TRBV7-2; 14 bases align to TRBD2. Sequencing input: blood. The origin of this receptor is a man in his forties or fifties with Graves' hyperthyroidism. The CDR3 DNA sequence: TGTGCCAGCAGCGCAGACCCGGGACTAGCGGGAGAGGGGCAGTACTTC. The encoded protein is CASSADPGLAGEGQYF. The full variable domain, in which reference TRBV7-2 and TRBJ2-7 provide the parts outside the CDR3, is GAGVSQSPSNKVTEKGKDVELRCDPISGHTALYWYRQSLGQGLEFLIYFQGNSAPDKSGLPSDRFSAERTGGSVSTLTIQRTQQEDSAVYLCASSADPGLAGEGQYFGPGTRLTVT.